The entry below describes one T cell receptor (beta chain). The record originates from a study of OX40 agonist ivuxolimab in advanced cancers. The wider study: Aged 23 to 79 with a mean of about 60 years, they were around 83% male.

Exclusion applied to patients with autoimmune disease history or systemic immunosuppression. TCRdb's table, derived via immunoSEQ multiplex PCR, lists solely in-frame clones and lacks some. The data show around 40,000 clones, 75% to 90% seen once. The clonotype originates from an adult with an advanced solid tumor such as melanoma, head and neck, liver or kidney cancer. The sequencing used CD4+ or CD8+ T cells sorted from blood, collected in a trial of the OX40 agonist ivuxolimab.

CDR3 DNA sequence: TGTGCCATCAGTGTAGGTTTCAGGGGCCCCGCACCCCTCAAAGAGACCCAGTACTTC. Amino acids: CAISVGFRGPAPLKETQYF. This chain uses TRBV10-3 with TRBJ2-5, with D possibly TRBD1 on 6 matching bases. Between the trimmed V and J ends, which lost 4 bases and 3 bases, there was a span of 27 bases. Germline V gives CDR1 ENHRY, CDR2 SYGVKD. The CDR3 consists of 19 residues.